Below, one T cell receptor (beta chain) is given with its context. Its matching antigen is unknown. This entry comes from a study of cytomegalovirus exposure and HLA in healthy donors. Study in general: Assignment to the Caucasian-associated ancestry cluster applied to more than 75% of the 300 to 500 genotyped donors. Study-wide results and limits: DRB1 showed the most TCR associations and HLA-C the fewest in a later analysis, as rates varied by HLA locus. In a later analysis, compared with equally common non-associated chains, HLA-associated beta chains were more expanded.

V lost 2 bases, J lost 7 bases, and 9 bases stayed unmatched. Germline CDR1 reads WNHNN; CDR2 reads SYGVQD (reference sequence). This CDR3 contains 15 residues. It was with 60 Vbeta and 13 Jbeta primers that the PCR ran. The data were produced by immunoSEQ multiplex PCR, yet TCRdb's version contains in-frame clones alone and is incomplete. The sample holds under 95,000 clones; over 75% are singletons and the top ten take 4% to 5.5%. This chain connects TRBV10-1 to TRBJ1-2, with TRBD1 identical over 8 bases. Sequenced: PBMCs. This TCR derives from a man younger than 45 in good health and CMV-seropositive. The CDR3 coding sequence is TGCGCCAGCAGTGAGAGGGACAGGTGGTTAGGTGGCTACACCTTC. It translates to CASSERDRWLGGYTF.